The clone carrying this T cell receptor (beta chain) was picked up a small number of times. Some clones are missing from TCRdb's copy, which holds only in-frame ones; the method was immunoSEQ multiplex PCR. The sample carries 84,000 or so clones, around 85% recorded once. Germline CDR1 SGHTS, CDR2 YDEGEE. The CDR3 loop spans 15 amino acids. V trimming: 2 bases; J trimming: 1 base; junction bases outside the gene matches: 1. This sample is part of a study of blood T cell repertoires in COVID-19. The TCR was taken from a woman in her 70s with active or convalescent COVID-19. This chain joins TRBV5-8 and TRBJ2-5, with TRBD1 matching over 11 bases. Sequencing used peripheral blood. CDR3 coding DNA: TGTGCCAGCAGCTTCGGACAGGGGGCCCAAGAGACCCAGTACTTC. Translated, it gives CASSFGQGAQETQYF. Complete variable domain (other parts from reference TRBV5-8 and TRBJ2-5): EAGVTQSPTHLIKTRGQQATLRCSPISGHTSVYWYQQALGLGLQFLLWYDEGEERNRGNFPPRFSGRQFPNYSSELNVNALELEDSALYLCASSFGQGAQETQYFGPGTRLLVL.